This T cell receptor (beta chain) derives from a study of T cell responses to AZD1222 COVID-19 vaccine. This clone was counted only a few times. Antigen unknown. Here immunoSEQ multiplex PCR was the method, and the copy in TCRdb shows in-frame clones only, minus some. The sample lists 130,000 or so clones, more than 80% occurring once. Germline CDR1 and CDR2: SGHRS and YFSETQ. The ends lost 4 bases at V and 5 bases at J; junction bases unmatched: 6. The length of the CDR3 is 14 residues. Overall study results and limits: The CD4 TCRs associated with vaccination extended across spike and predominated at 160-218 and 743-854. Nearly half of the spike-specific TCRs reportedly recognize variant regions that carry no mutations. Once two AZD1222 doses were given, Spike-specific TCR breadth and depth went up.

Specimen: peripheral blood, collected on day 0 of MenACWY control vaccination. This chain joins TRBV5-1 and TRBJ2-5; TRBD2 aligns across 9 bases. This clonotype originated in an adult in good health. This CDR3 is CASSPGLATETQYF. In DNA form, the CDR3 reads TGCGCCAGCAGCCCGGGACTAGCAACGGAGACCCAGTACTTC.